These T cell receptor beta chains were read from a single sample in a study of T cell changes during pregnancy in multiple sclerosis. TCRdb's copy holds only in-frame clones and misses some; the assay was immunoSEQ multiplex PCR. The repertoire holds 49,000 or so clones, more than 85% seen once, with around 2.1% in the top ten. The source was peripheral blood, collected in the third trimester of pregnancy. The source is a female donor with multiple sclerosis, enrolled in a pregnancy study. The CDR3 runs from the conserved cysteine through the conserved F or W. Each record gives: V gene, J gene, CDR3 protein.

v_gene: TRBV5-1; j_gene: TRBJ2-7; CDR3aa: CASSLVLTSGNSYEQYF
v_gene: TRBV28; j_gene: TRBJ1-2; CDR3aa: CASSFFHPDRVYGYTF
v_gene: TRBV6-5; j_gene: TRBJ2-1; CDR3aa: CASSYSQGAPGEQFF
v_gene: TRBV4-3; j_gene: TRBJ2-1; CDR3aa: CASSQSGSVSNEQFF
v_gene: TRBV7-2; j_gene: TRBJ1-5; CDR3aa: CASSETPGGKQPQHF
v_gene: TRBV2; j_gene: TRBJ2-7; CDR3aa: CASSAGVYEQYF
v_gene: TRBV27; j_gene: TRBJ2-3; CDR3aa: CASTLLTSGRADTQYF
v_gene: TRBV10-1; j_gene: TRBJ1-2; CDR3aa: CASSENHRVHYGYTF
v_gene: TRBV4-2; j_gene: TRBJ2-7; CDR3aa: CASSQDETKIYSSYEQYF
v_gene: TRBV28; j_gene: TRBJ2-5; CDR3aa: CASSQRTGGRETQYF
v_gene: TRBV11-3; j_gene: TRBJ2-5; CDR3aa: CASSFSGIETQYF
v_gene: TRBV5-4; j_gene: TRBJ2-1; CDR3aa: CASTNIGGPGNEQFF
v_gene: TRBV7-6; j_gene: TRBJ2-1; CDR3aa: CASSPTGTSVINEQFF
v_gene: TRBV18; j_gene: TRBJ1-3; CDR3aa: CASSPKQGSGNTIYF
v_gene: TRBV7-2; j_gene: TRBJ2-2; CDR3aa: CASSPITGGRGELFF
v_gene: TRBV28; j_gene: TRBJ2-5; CDR3aa: CASRPSGAEETQYF
v_gene: TRBV5-1; j_gene: TRBJ2-1; CDR3aa: CASRSGLALNARFF
v_gene: TRBV10-3; j_gene: TRBJ2-7; CDR3aa: CATAIDTYEQYF
v_gene: TRBV2; j_gene: TRBJ2-7; CDR3aa: CASSAGTGVEQYF
v_gene: TRBV27; j_gene: TRBJ2-7; CDR3aa: CASRILGGEGSSHEQYF